The 30 T cell receptor beta chains below were found in one sample sequenced in a study of response to subunit inactivated influenza vaccine. TCRdb processed the RT-PCR reads anew with MiXCR; each CDR3 protein has one entry. The repertoire includes 150,000 to 200,000 distinct CDR3 sequences, under 13% of them detected once, and around 12% sits in the top ten. The input for sequencing was non-naive T cells sorted from PBMCs, taken roughly 46 days after vaccination. These receptors were taken from a man in his fifties who received an inactivated influenza vaccine.

The chain joins TRBV2 to TRBJ2-3; 9 nucleotides agree with TRBD2. V shed 7 bases and J 0 bases; nucleotides not matched to a gene: 8. The CDR3 has 16 amino acids. Per germline, CDR1 SNHLY and CDR2 FYNNEI. The CDR3 loop is CASKYGLARSTDTQYF. The CDR3 DNA follows: TGTGCCAGCAAATACGGACTAGCGCGAAGCACAGATACGCAGTATTTT.

This clonotype has more than one count but fewer than ten. The genes are TRBV7-9 and TRBJ1-2; 9 bases are shared with TRBD1. With V trimmed by 1 base and J by 8 bases, 8 bases remained unmatched. This CDR3 region has 15 residues. The germline V gene has CDR1 SEHNR and CDR2 FQNEAQ (reference sequence). CDR3 nucleotide sequence: TGTGCCAGCAGCTTAGTTCCGGACAGGGGTAAAGGCTACACCTTC. Translation gives CASSLVPDRGKGYTF. The variable domain in full, completed from reference TRBV7-9 and TRBJ1-2, reads DTGVSQNPRHKITKRGQNVTFRCDPISEHNRLYWYRQTLGQGPEFLTYFQNEAQLEKSRLLSDRFSAERPKGSFSTLEIQRTEQGDSAMYLCASSLVPDRGKGYTFGSGTRLTVV.

This clonotype was counted a few times. The chain couples TRBV6-1 to TRBJ1-3; 8 nucleotides align to TRBD1. The CDR3 is made up of 14 amino acids. V shed 5 bases, J shed 9 bases, and the junction held 9 bases outside the gene matches. Looked up from germline, CDR1 is MNHNS and CDR2 is SASEGT. The CDR3 DNA reads as TGTGCCAGCAGTACGGACAGGGCATTAGTCACCATATATTTT. Amino acid sequence: CASSTDRALVTIYF.

The rearrangement links TRBV7-9 to TRBJ2-5; D uncertain. CDR3 size: 13 residues. V dropped 3 bases and J dropped 5 bases, with 10 bases sitting between them. Germline CDR1 is SEHNR and CDR2 is FQNEAQ (reference sequence). The CDR3, as DNA: TGTGCCAGCAGCTTCACCCAAGTCGAGACCCAGTACTTC. Translating gives CASSFTQVETQYF.

This clonotype was detected many times. The rearrangement links TRBV7-9 to TRBJ1-1; 8 nucleotides align to TRBD1. V shed 5 bases, J shed 1 base, and the junction held 6 bases outside the gene matches. The CDR3 runs to 15 residues. Germline V gene data show CDR1 as SEHNR and CDR2 as FQNEAQ (reference sequence). CDR3 DNA: TGTGCCAGCAGCCGACACAGGGGGGAGAACACTGAAGCTTTCTTT. Translated, it gives CASSRHRGENTEAFF.

This clonotype was seen a few times. The conserved final phenylalanine or tryptophan is absent from the CDR3, which likely points to a read error. The gene calls are TRBV20-1 and TRBJ2-5; D is perhaps TRBD1 or TRBD2 (5 bases each). From germline, CDR1 is DFQATT and CDR2 SNEGSKA (reference sequence). V was trimmed by 5 bases and J by 5 bases, leaving 21 bases between them. This CDR3 region has 15 residues. The CDR3 region is CSAHWTVGPGETQYL. The CDR3 DNA reads as TGCAGTGCTCATTGGACCGTGGGGCCGGGGGAGACCCAGTACCTC.

In this sample, this clonotype turned up a few times. V and J are TRBV18 and TRBJ2-7; TRBD1 matches at 9 bases. Germline loops: CDR1 KGHSH, CDR2 LQKENI. With 3 bases clipped from V and 9 bases from J, the junction kept 12 bases outside the gene matches. The CDR3 is 15 amino acids. CDR3 sequence (DNA): TGTGCCAGCTCACCCTCGACAGGGGGAGCAAGCGGGCAGTACTTC. It specifies CASSPSTGGASGQYF.

Ten or more counts support this clonotype. The V and J genes are TRBV21-1 and TRBJ2-3; the DNA was not used to check the table's D call, TRBD2. TRBV21-1 is described as a pseudogene. This CDR3 has 22 residues. The CDR3 here is CASSQTSGVIFSSLRVTDTQYF. In DNA, the CDR3 is TGTGCCAGCTCCCAGACTAGCGGGGTGATTTTTTCTAGTTTACGGGTCACAGATACGCAGTATTTT.

This chain connects TRBV20-1 to TRBJ2-3, with a possible D match to TRBD1 (7 bases). In germline, CDR1 is DFQATT, CDR2 SNEGSKA (reference sequence). This CDR3 is 15 amino acids long. V lost 6 bases and J 4 bases, leaving 20 bases between the germline ends. The CDR3 sequence is CSATSAGQTADTQYF. CDR3 DNA sequence: TGCAGTGCCACTTCGGCGGGACAGACCGCAGATACGCAGTATTTT.

Ten or more counts support this clonotype. The rearrangement links TRBV28 to TRBJ2-1; TRBD1 agrees at 9 bases. With 6 bases clipped from V and 3 bases from J, the junction kept 6 bases outside the gene matches. Germline V gene lookup returns CDR1 MDHEN and CDR2 SYDVKM. The CDR3 spans 15 residues. CDR3: CASSPGTGNYNEQFF. The DNA for the CDR3 is TGTGCCAGCAGCCCCGGGACAGGGAACTACAATGAGCAGTTCTTC.

The V call is TRBV20-1, the J call TRBJ1-5; unclear D gene. Germline values: CDR1 DFQATT, CDR2 SNEGSKA (reference sequence). Trimming removed 5 bases from V and 0 bases from J, with 14 bases in between. The CDR3 extends over 15 amino acids. The CDR3 sequence: CSARLVQNSNQPQHF. The CDR3 DNA reads as TGCAGTGCTCGCCTCGTCCAAAATAGCAATCAGCCCCAGCATTTT.

Only a few counts were recorded for this clonotype. The chain couples TRBV4-1 to TRBJ2-2; 7 bases are a match to TRBD2. CDR3 length equals 16 residues. V shed 3 bases, J shed 3 bases, and the junction held 7 bases outside the gene matches. Germline-derived CDR1 and CDR2 are MGHRA and YSYEKL. CDR3 sequence (DNA): TGCGCCAGCAGCCACGCCGGGACTACGGACACCGGGGAGCTGTTTTTT. Protein sequence: CASSHAGTTDTGELFF.

A word on this clonotype: A junction boundary mismatches the germline segment, possibly from a read error. The chain links TRBV20-1 to TRBJ2-1; weak D call: TRBD2 (6 bases). CDR1 DFQATT and CDR2 SNEGSKA come from the germline V gene (reference sequence). The CDR3 totals 15 residues. CDR3 loop: CSARFGGANYNEHFF. CDR3 DNA: TGCAGTGCTAGATTCGGCGGGGCAAACTACAATGAGCATTTCTTC.

This clonotype has more than one count but fewer than ten. The J gene is TRBJ2-5, the V gene TRBV9; 11 nucleotides agree with TRBD2. The CDR3 length is 16 residues. Per germline, CDR1 SGDLS and CDR2 YYNGEE. With 4 bases clipped from V and 2 bases from J, the junction kept 7 bases outside the gene matches. Here the CDR3 DNA reads TGTGCCAGCAGCACCTCCGGGACTAGCGGACAAGAGACCCAGTACTTC. Translating gives CASSTSGTSGQETQYF.

A few counts support this clonotype. V and J are TRBV5-1 and TRBJ2-7; D gene unclear. The CDR3 is made up of 14 amino acids. Trimming shortened V by 0 bases and J by 2 bases, and 9 bases separated the two germline ends. Per germline, CDR1 SGHRS and CDR2 YFSETQ. For the CDR3, the DNA is TGCGCCAGCAGCTTGGACGGTCAAACCTACGAGCAGTACTTC. Protein sequence: CASSLDGQTYEQYF.

This clonotype was recorded at least ten times. V usage is TRBV10-3 and J usage is TRBJ2-7; 9 nucleotides agree with TRBD1. V shed 1 base and J 1 base; nucleotides not matched to a gene: 2. This CDR3 is built from 15 residues. Looked up from germline, CDR1 is ENHRY and CDR2 is SYGVKD. CDR3 region: CAISEYGQGSYEQYF. In nucleotides, the CDR3 is TGTGCCATCAGTGAGTACGGACAGGGGTCCTACGAGCAGTACTTC.

The V and J genes are TRBV14 and TRBJ1-3; D is unresolved. The CDR3 extends over 15 amino acids. V shed 0 bases and J shed 3 bases, with 9 bases lying between them. Germline loops: CDR1 SGHDN, CDR2 FVKESK. This chain's CDR3 is CASSQDSGDGNTIYF. The CDR3 DNA reads TGTGCCAGCAGCCAAGATTCCGGGGATGGAAACACCATATATTTT.

This clonotype was seen ten or more times. The V gene is TRBV7-2, the J gene TRBJ2-1; maybe TRBD2 (5 bases). CDR1 is SGHTA, CDR2 FQGNSA, per germline. V shed 5 bases and J shed 7 bases, with 21 bases lying between them. The CDR3 consists of 16 residues. The chain's CDR3 is CASSVSWRVSGNEQFF. The CDR3 nucleotides read TGTGCCAGCAGCGTCAGTTGGCGGGTTTCCGGAAATGAGCAGTTCTTC.

This clonotype was seen more than once but under ten times. V and J are TRBV6-5 and TRBJ2-5; D gene ambiguous. Trimming took off 0 bases at V and 5 bases at J, with 10 bases between the two ends. CDR3 length: 14 residues. CDR1 is MNHEY and CDR2 is SVGAGI in the germline V gene. CDR3 coding DNA: TGTGCCAGCAGTTACTCTGCGAGTTTCGAGACCCAGTACTTC. Translated, it gives CASSYSASFETQYF.

This clonotype was counted only a few times. The V and J genes are TRBV20-1 and TRBJ2-5, with D possibly being TRBD1 (6 bases). The CDR3 length is 13 residues. Germline CDR1 reads DFQATT; CDR2 reads SNEGSKA (reference sequence). Trimming left V 7 bases short and J 4 bases short, with 16 bases between. The CDR3 spells CSGIERGGETQYF. The CDR3 DNA is TGCAGTGGAATTGAAAGAGGGGGAGAGACCCAGTACTTC.

This clonotype was seen repeatedly, ten times or more. The chain is built from TRBV11-1 and TRBJ2-5; D gene uncertain. The CDR3 extends over 16 amino acids. The germline gives CDR1 SGHAT, CDR2 FQDESV (reference sequence). Trimming removed 5 bases from V and 2 bases from J, with 18 bases in between. The CDR3 DNA reads as TGTGCCAGCAGCCCGCGGCGTGCAGGAGTGCAAGAGACCCAGTACTTC. This translates into CASSPRRAGVQETQYF.

The chain carries TRBV7-9 and TRBJ2-1; perhaps TRBD1 as D (5 bases). The CDR3 spans 13 residues. Trimming removed 8 bases at V and 6 bases at J, with 14 bases between. The germline gives CDR1 SEHNR, CDR2 FQNEAQ (reference sequence). CDR3 DNA sequence: TGTGCCAGCCAAGAAGGGGCTGGCAATGAGCAGTTCTTC. Protein product: CASQEGAGNEQFF.

The chain combines TRBV3-1 with TRBJ1-6, with D possibly being TRBD1 (6 bases). The V end was cut by 2 bases, the J end by 7 bases, with 12 bases between. The CDR3 runs 15 residues. Germline V gene lookup returns CDR1 LGHDT and CDR2 YNNKEL (reference sequence). The CDR3 spells CASSQQGSLNSPLHF. The CDR3 nucleotides read TGTGCCAGCAGCCAACAGGGGAGCCTCAATTCACCCCTCCACTTT.

The table lists this clonotype with many counts. This chain connects TRBV6-1 to TRBJ1-5; D is undetermined. V was pared by 6 bases and J by 3 bases, with 9 bases between. Germline assignment: CDR1 MNHNS and CDR2 SASEGT. This CDR3 spans 13 amino acids. The CDR3 nucleotides are TGTGCCAGCAGACGTACTTCCAATCAGCCCCAGCATTTT. Translation: CASRRTSNQPQHF.

The rearrangement links TRBV7-9 to TRBJ2-1; the D is unclear. The V end lost 5 bases, the J end lost 3 bases, and 11 bases lay between the germline ends. CDR3 size: 14 residues. Germline loops: CDR1 SEHNR, CDR2 FQNEAQ (reference sequence). CDR3 bases: TGTGCCAGCAGCCCCCTGGCGCTCTACAATGAGCAGTTCTTC. This sequence encodes CASSPLALYNEQFF.

The V call is TRBV13, the J call TRBJ2-3; 8 bases map to TRBD2. This CDR3 has 15 amino acids. V lost 4 bases, J lost 1 base, and 4 bases stayed unmatched. Germline V lookup: CDR1 PRHDT, CDR2 FYEKMQ (reference sequence). The CDR3 reads CASSSRLARTDTQYF. In DNA form, the CDR3 reads TGTGCCAGCAGCTCAAGACTAGCGCGCACAGATACGCAGTATTTT.

This clonotype was counted at least ten times. The rearrangement joins TRBV15 to TRBJ2-1, with no clear D. Trimming pared 0 bases from V and 9 bases from J, leaving 12 bases between. This CDR3 is 14 amino acids long. Germline CDR1 is LNHNV and CDR2 is YYDKDF (reference sequence). CDR3 bases: TGTGCCACCAGCAGAGATCTAGTCGTCGTTGAGCAGTTCTTC. Translation gives CATSRDLVVVEQFF.

In its sample, this clonotype was seen many times. The chain uses TRBV5-1 and TRBJ1-2; D is uncertain. Germline V gives CDR1 SGHRS, CDR2 YFSETQ. V was shortened by 0 bases and J by 2 bases, with 8 bases between the two germline ends. This CDR3 has 14 amino acids. CDR3 bases: TGCGCCAGCAGCTTGGAACCCGGGAACTATGGCTACACCTTC. Amino acid sequence: CASSLEPGNYGYTF. The full variable domain, rest sourced from reference TRBV5-1 and TRBJ1-2, is KAGVTQTPRYLIKTRGQQVTLSCSPISGHRSVSWYQQTPGQGLQFLFEYFSETQRNKGNFPGRFSGRQFSNSRSEMNVSTLELGDSALYLCASSLEPGNYGYTFGSGTRLTVV.

This clonotype was detected many times. This chain connects TRBV11-2 to TRBJ2-5, with D tentatively TRBD1 (5 bases). V was shortened by 1 base and J by 2 bases, with 8 bases between the two germline ends. The CDR3 spans 14 residues. CDR1 and CDR2 (germline): SGHAT, FQNNGV. The CDR3 sequence is CASSLGGTQETQYF. DNA of the CDR3: TGTGCCAGCAGCTTAGGGGGCACACAAGAGACCCAGTACTTC.

The chain links TRBV20-1 to TRBJ1-1; the D gene is possibly TRBD1 (5 bases). In germline, CDR1 is DFQATT, CDR2 SNEGSKA (reference sequence). The CDR3 consists of 11 residues. Trimming shortened V by 6 bases and J by 5 bases, and 10 bases separated the two germline ends. The CDR3 here is CSAVRGTEAFF. CDR3 in DNA: TGCAGTGCCGTGCGGGGGACTGAAGCTTTCTTT.